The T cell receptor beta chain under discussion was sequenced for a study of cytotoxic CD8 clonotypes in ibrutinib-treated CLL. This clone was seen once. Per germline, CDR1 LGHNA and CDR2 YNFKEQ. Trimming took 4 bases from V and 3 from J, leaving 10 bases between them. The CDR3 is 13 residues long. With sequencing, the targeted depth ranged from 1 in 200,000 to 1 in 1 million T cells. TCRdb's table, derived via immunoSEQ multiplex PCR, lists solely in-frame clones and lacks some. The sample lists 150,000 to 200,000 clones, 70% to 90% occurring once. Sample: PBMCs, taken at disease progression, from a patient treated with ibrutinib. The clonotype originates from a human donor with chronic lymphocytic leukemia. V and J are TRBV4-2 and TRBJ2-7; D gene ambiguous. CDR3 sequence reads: CASSLEWGYEQYF. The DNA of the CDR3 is TGTGCCAGCAGCCTTGAATGGGGCTACGAGCAGTACTTC.